The 25 T cell receptor beta chains reported below all come from one sample, sequenced in a study of T cells after yellow fever vaccination. TCRdb re-called the 5' RACE reads with MiXCR, one entry per CDR3 protein. The data contain 500,000 to 650,000 distinct CDR3 sequences, around 12% of them seen just once; the ten biggest clones take up 15%. Specimen: PBMCs, collected on the day of the yellow fever booster vaccination. These receptors came from a man aged 25 to 40 who received the YFV17D yellow fever vaccine.

DNA of the CDR3: TGTGCCAGCAACCAACGGTTGGACTCTAGCACAGATACGCAGTATTTT. It encodes CASNQRLDSSTDTQYF. The gene calls are TRBV7-8 and TRBJ2-3; D may be TRBD2 (5 bases). The CDR3 spans 16 residues. The germline CDR1 and CDR2 sequences are SGHVS and FQNEAQ. The V end lost 7 bases, the J end lost 0 bases, and 17 bases lay between the germline ends.

V gene TRBV5-1 combines with J gene TRBJ2-7; D is undetermined. CDR1 and CDR2 (germline): SGHRS, YFSETQ. V was trimmed by 1 base and J by 7 bases, leaving 18 bases between them. The CDR3 length is 15 residues. The CDR3 DNA follows: TGCGCCAGCAGCTTGTCGATGAATGCGGCCCAGGAGCAGTACTTC. Its protein is CASSLSMNAAQEQYF. Based on the CDR3 plus reference TRBV5-1 and TRBJ2-7, the full variable domain is KAGVTQTPRYLIKTRGQQVTLSCSPISGHRSVSWYQQTPGQGLQFLFEYFSETQRNKGNFPGRFSGRQFSNSRSEMNVSTLELGDSALYLCASSLSMNAAQEQYFGPGTRLTVT.

The chain uses TRBV11-2 and TRBJ2-7, with a possible D match to TRBD1 (5 bases). The CDR3 length is 15 residues. Germline CDR1 SGHAT, CDR2 FQNNGV. With 4 bases removed from V and 0 bases from J, the gap between germline ends came to 13 bases. The CDR3 here is CASSSNGRASYEQYF. In DNA form, the CDR3 reads TGTGCCAGCAGCTCAAATGGCAGGGCCTCCTACGAGCAGTACTTC.

This clonotype was counted a few times. This chain connects TRBV11-2 to TRBJ1-1; 11 bases align to TRBD1. Germline loops: CDR1 SGHAT, CDR2 FQNNGV. This CDR3 region has 15 residues. The junction had 4 bases not matched to a gene; V was cut back by 4 bases and J by 3 bases. CDR3 DNA sequence: TGTGCCAGCAGCTCTGGGGACAGGGGGTACACTGAAGCTTTCTTT. Translating it yields CASSSGDRGYTEAFF.

This clonotype has more than one count but fewer than ten. The gene calls are TRBV7-2 and TRBJ2-7, with D possibly being TRBD2 (5 bases). Looked up from germline, CDR1 is SGHTA and CDR2 is FQGNSA. CDR3 length: 15 amino acids. Trimming left V 3 bases short and J 0 bases short, with 12 bases between. The CDR3 region is CASSFNSGSSYEQYF. CDR3 sequence (DNA): TGTGCCAGCAGCTTTAACAGCGGTAGCTCCTACGAGCAGTACTTC.

A few counts support this clonotype. J is TRBJ2-3 and V is TRBV20-1; TRBD2 is a possible D gene (6 bases). This CDR3 spans 12 amino acids. V shed 8 bases and J shed 5 bases, with 14 bases lying between them. Looked up from germline, CDR1 is DFQATT and CDR2 is SNEGSKA (reference sequence). For the CDR3, the DNA is TGCAGTCAAACGACGGGGGTAGATACGCAGTATTTT. It yields the protein CSQTTGVDTQYF.

The chain joins TRBV9 to TRBJ1-2; D not certain. V lost 0 bases and J 0 bases, leaving 9 bases between the germline ends. Germline assignment: CDR1 SGDLS and CDR2 YYNGEE. The length of the CDR3 is 15 residues. The CDR3 DNA reads as TGTGCCAGCAGCGTAGGGCAGCGAACTAACTATGGCTACACCTTC. It translates to CASSVGQRTNYGYTF.

V and J are TRBV9 and TRBJ2-5; 8 bases are a match to TRBD1. The CDR3 is made up of 13 amino acids. Germline V gene sequence: CDR1 SGDLS, CDR2 YYNGEE. Trimming took 4 bases from V and 5 from J; bases not matched to a gene: 4. This CDR3 is CASSTRQGETQYF. CDR3 DNA: TGTGCCAGCAGCACAAGACAGGGGGAGACCCAGTACTTC.

This clonotype was detected a few times. The genes are TRBV15 and TRBJ2-3, with D possibly matching TRBD1 (5 bases). In germline, CDR1 is LNHNV, CDR2 YYDKDF (reference sequence). This CDR3 contains 14 residues. The V gene lost 8 bases and the J gene lost 2 bases, with 14 bases spanning the gap. The CDR3 here is CATQGHTYTDTQYF. As DNA, the CDR3 is TGTGCCACCCAAGGACACACCTACACAGATACGCAGTATTTT.

The table lists this clonotype with many counts. The rearrangement uses TRBV5-6 and TRBJ2-3; D tentatively fits TRBD1 or TRBD2 (6 bases each). The CDR3 sequence is 14 residues long. V dropped 4 bases and J dropped 6 bases, with 15 bases sitting between them. From germline, CDR1 is SGHDT and CDR2 YYEEEE. CDR3 nucleotide sequence: TGTGCCAGCAGCCGCGTGCGGAGGGGGGATACGCAGTATTTT. Its protein product is CASSRVRRGDTQYF.

The chain is built from TRBV20-1 and TRBJ2-3; TRBD2 matches at 12 bases. Germline values: CDR1 DFQATT, CDR2 SNEGSKA (reference sequence). The ends lost 3 bases at V and 1 base at J; junction bases unmatched: 8. The CDR3 contains 17 residues. In DNA, the CDR3 is TGCAGTGCTAGCGCTAGCGGGAGGGCCGGAGGCACAGATACGCAGTATTTT. Translation gives CSASASGRAGGTDTQYF.

V is TRBV7-9 and J is TRBJ2-5; TRBD2 matches at 12 bases. J lost 9 bases, V lost 7 bases, and 12 bases had no gene match. Germline V CDR1 and CDR2: SEHNR, FQNEAQ (reference sequence). The length of the CDR3 is 15 residues. The CDR3 region has the DNA TGTGCCAGCAACCCACTAGCGGGGGGCCTAGAACCCCAGTACTTC. It encodes CASNPLAGGLEPQYF.

The V gene is TRBV20-1, the J gene TRBJ2-1; TRBD1 might be the D (5 bases). CDR1 is DFQATT and CDR2 is SNEGSKA in the germline V gene (reference sequence). V was clipped by 3 bases and J by 12 bases, with 15 bases between them. This CDR3 is built from 12 residues. The CDR3 is CSASLSARVQFF. In DNA form, the CDR3 reads TGCAGTGCTAGTCTGTCTGCCAGGGTGCAGTTCTTC.

Remarks on this clonotype: A much bigger clone sits one base away, suggesting this may be a read error. This sequence joins TRBV3-1 and TRBJ2-7; 11 bases are a match to TRBD2. V was pared by 7 bases and J by 0 bases, with 5 bases of the junction left unmatched. The germline V gene encodes CDR1 LGHDT and CDR2 YNNKEL (reference sequence). This CDR3 has 15 amino acids. The CDR3 protein is CASTALAGVSYEQYF. CDR3 DNA: TGTGCCAGCACCGCACTAGCGGGAGTCTCCTACGAGCAGTACTTC.

The chain combines TRBV24-1 with TRBJ1-5; D call uncertain. Trimming cost V 5 bases and J 4 bases, with 8 bases left between them. Looked up from germline, CDR1 is KGHDR and CDR2 is SFDVKD. The CDR3 covers 13 residues. The CDR3 here is CATSAIGNQPQHF. In DNA form, the CDR3 reads TGTGCCACCAGTGCAATCGGGAATCAGCCCCAGCATTTT.

This clonotype has more than one count but fewer than ten. V is TRBV20-1 and J is TRBJ2-4; D remains ambiguous. There are 13 residues in the CDR3. V was cut by 0 bases and J by 4 bases, with 7 bases left in between. Germline CDR1 is DFQATT and CDR2 is SNEGSKA (reference sequence). The CDR3 protein is CSARDHSKNIQYF. DNA of the CDR3: TGCAGTGCTAGAGATCACAGTAAAAACATTCAGTACTTC.

This clonotype was counted only a few times. The chain joins TRBV5-1 to TRBJ2-7; D remains ambiguous. Trimming pared 2 bases from V and 0 bases from J, leaving 9 bases between. The CDR3 covers 14 residues. From germline, CDR1 is SGHRS and CDR2 YFSETQ. The CDR3 loop reads CASSFDWSSYEQYF. The CDR3 bases are TGCGCCAGCAGCTTTGACTGGAGCTCCTACGAGCAGTACTTC.

V is TRBV29-1 and J is TRBJ2-7, with D perhaps TRBD2 (5 bases). The V end lost 4 bases, the J end lost 5 bases, and 15 bases lay between the germline ends. This CDR3 spans 13 amino acids. Germline assignment: CDR1 SQVTM and CDR2 ANQGSEA. As DNA, the CDR3 is TGCAGCGTTGTGTGGGAGCAGCCCCACGAGCAGTACTTC. This translates into CSVVWEQPHEQYF.

This clonotype was counted many times. CDR3 loop: CASSQQETQYF. The CDR3 region has the DNA TGTGCCAGCAGCCAACAAGAGACCCAGTACTTC. The chain employs TRBV3-1 and TRBJ2-5; D unclear. The V gene lost 2 bases and the J gene lost 2 bases, with 0 bases spanning the gap. This CDR3 spans 11 amino acids. Looked up from germline, CDR1 is LGHDT and CDR2 is YNNKEL (reference sequence).

The chain recombines TRBV20-1 with TRBJ1-2; no reliable D call. This CDR3 has 11 residues. Trimming took off 1 base at V and 13 bases at J, with 13 bases between the two ends. The germline gives CDR1 DFQATT, CDR2 SNEGSKA (reference sequence). The CDR3 DNA reads as TGCAGTGCTAGAGCGGGGTCCGCGGGCACCTTC. This sequence encodes CSARAGSAGTF.

The J gene is TRBJ2-7, the V gene TRBV3-1; unclear D gene. Trimming took 0 bases from V and 5 from J, leaving 5 bases between them. The length of the CDR3 is 12 residues. The V gene's germline CDR1 is LGHDT and CDR2 YNNKEL (reference sequence). The CDR3 reads CASSQDLNEQYF. In DNA, the CDR3 is TGTGCCAGCAGCCAAGATCTCAACGAGCAGTACTTC.

For the CDR3, the DNA is TGCGCCAGCAGCTTGGGGCAGGGAGCGGACACTGAAGCTTTCTTT. Amino acid sequence: CASSLGQGADTEAFF. The genes are TRBV5-1 and TRBJ1-1; a weak D match, TRBD1 (5 bases). Germline loops: CDR1 SGHRS, CDR2 YFSETQ. The V and J ends lost 0 bases and 3 bases respectively, with 12 bases between them. The CDR3 has 15 residues.

The chain employs TRBV27 and TRBJ2-1; 8 positions match TRBD2. Germline CDR1 MNHEY, CDR2 SMNVEV (reference sequence). The CDR3 totals 14 residues. The V segment lost 5 bases and the J segment 9 bases; nucleotides outside the gene matches: 9. CDR3 nucleotide sequence: TGTGCCAGCAGTCCTTTCGGGGGGGCCACTGAGCAGTTCTTC. Protein: CASSPFGGATEQFF.

The chain links TRBV9 to TRBJ2-5; tentative D call: TRBD1 (6 bases). The CDR3 has 15 residues. The ends were cut back, 3 bases at V and 5 bases at J, with 17 bases in the middle. CDR1 is SGDLS, CDR2 YYNGEE, per germline. In nucleotides, the CDR3 is TGTGCCAGCAGCGCCCGTAGGGGGAGCGGTGAGACCCAGTACTTC. Its protein product is CASSARRGSGETQYF.

This sequence joins TRBV30 and TRBJ1-6, with TRBD1 matching over 8 bases. V lost 0 bases to trimming and J lost 9 bases; unmatched junction nucleotides: 7. The germline gives CDR1 GTSNPN, CDR2 SVGIG (reference sequence). The CDR3 consists of 15 residues. The CDR3 spells CAWSVDGTGGSPLHF. CDR3 bases: TGTGCCTGGAGTGTAGACGGGACAGGAGGTTCACCCCTCCACTTT. Supplemented by reference TRBV30 and TRBJ1-6, the full variable domain reads SQTIHQWPATLVQPVGSPLSLECTVEGTSNPNLYWYRQAAGRGLQLLFYSVGIGQISSEVPQNLSASRPQDRQFILSSKKLLLSDSGFYLCAWSVDGTGGSPLHFGNGTRLTVT.